This T cell receptor (beta chain) was sequenced in a study of T-cell memory formation after mild COVID-19. Study-wide findings and caveats: The SARS-CoV-2 specificity of second-wave clones reaching peak at day 37 remained unverified. Certain responding clones were present in pre-infection memory, suggesting participation of cross-reactive memory. CD4+ bias marked clones expanding day 15 to 37, unlike balanced contracting clones.

This clonotype appeared a few times. The antigen remains undetermined. TCRalpha and TCRbeta libraries used 5'RACE with constant-segment primers and UMIs. TCRdb processed the 5' RACE reads anew with MiXCR; each CDR3 protein has one entry. The sample lists 250,000 to 300,000 distinct CDR3 sequences; about a sixth were seen once. Trimming shortened V by 3 bases and J by 4 bases, and 7 bases separated the two germline ends. Germline CDR1 is SGHRS and CDR2 is YFSETQ. This CDR3 region has 13 residues. Input material: PBMCs or a T cell subset sorted from them (not recorded which). The V gene is TRBV5-1, the J gene TRBJ2-2; weak D call: TRBD2 (6 bases). The TCR comes from a young man who had mild COVID-19 (a few samples of this study predate the infection). Cell type and time point are not known. The DNA of the CDR3 is TGCGCCAGCAGCTGGGACTTCACCGGGGAGCTGTTTTTT. It is translated as CASSWDFTGELFF.